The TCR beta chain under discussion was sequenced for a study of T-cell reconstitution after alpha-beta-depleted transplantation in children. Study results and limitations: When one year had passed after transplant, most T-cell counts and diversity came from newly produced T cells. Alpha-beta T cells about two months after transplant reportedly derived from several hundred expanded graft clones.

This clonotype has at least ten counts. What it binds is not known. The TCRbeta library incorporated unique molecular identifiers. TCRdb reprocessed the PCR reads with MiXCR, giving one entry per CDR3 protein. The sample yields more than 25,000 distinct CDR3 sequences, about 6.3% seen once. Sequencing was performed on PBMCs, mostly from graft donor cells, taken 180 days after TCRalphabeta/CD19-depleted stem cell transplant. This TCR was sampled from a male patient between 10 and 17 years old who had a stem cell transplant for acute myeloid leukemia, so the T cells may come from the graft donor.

The CDR3: CSAPTRGGLFF. CDR3 in DNA: TGCAGTGCTCCTACTCGGGGGGGCCTGTTTTTT. The chain links TRBV20-1 to TRBJ1-4; tentative D call: TRBD1 (6 bases). The CDR3 extends over 11 amino acids. Germline values: CDR1 DFQATT, CDR2 SNEGSKA (reference sequence). V dropped 5 bases and J dropped 14 bases, with 15 bases sitting between them.